This TCR beta chain originates from a study of CD8 T cells in Susac syndrome. Per germline, CDR1 GTSNPN and CDR2 SVGIG (reference sequence). The length of the CDR3 is 16 residues. V lost 3 bases to trimming and J lost 6 bases; unmatched junction nucleotides: 9. Random hexamers were used to reverse transcribe the RNA input (0.5 to 1 ug). TCRdb passed the immunoSEQ multiplex PCR reads through MiXCR, listing each CDR3 protein once. The repertoire holds a few hundred thousand distinct CDR3 sequences, with 89% as singletons. The rearrangement links TRBV30 to TRBJ2-2, with 11 bases matching TRBD2. The sample was CD8+ T cells from PBMCs. The TCR originated in a human donor with multiple sclerosis. In nucleotides, the CDR3 is TGTGCCTGGAGCCCCTTAGCGGGGGGGCTGGCCGGGGAGCTGTTTTTT. Amino acid sequence: CAWSPLAGGLAGELFF.